These T cell receptor beta chains were read from a single sample in a study of vaccination effects on CD4 cells after COVID-19. The antigens of these receptors remain unknown. Measured with immunoSEQ multiplex PCR; TCRdb has only the in-frame clones, and not every one. This sample has fewer than 55,000 clones; 79% occur once, and the top ten carry roughly 5.6%. The material sequenced was CD4+ T cells from PBMCs cultured with HCoV-OC43 spike peptides, taken before COVID-19 vaccination. The receptors shown here come from a human donor who received a COVID-19 vaccine. CDR3s leave out the opening cysteine and the closing phenylalanine or tryptophan. The order of the fields is CDR3 protein, J gene, V gene.

ASSPATGYGYGYT	TRBJ1-2	TRBV25-1
ASSLTSGGPNTGELF	TRBJ2-2	TRBV7-3
ASNVGGENYGYT	TRBJ1-2	TRBV28
ASSPRRGVEKLF	TRBJ1-4	TRBV7-2
ASSEARGSGEEPQH	TRBJ1-5	TRBV6-1
ASSSSMTDTQY	TRBJ2-3	TRBV7-3
ASSLGQPGELF	TRBJ2-2	TRBV5-1
ATMGDPGGETQY	TRBJ2-5	TRBV6-5
ASSLIMSGANVLT	TRBJ2-6	TRBV7-2
ASSQLVTEAF	TRBJ1-1	TRBV16
ATSDLIGTQY	TRBJ2-5	TRBV24-1
ASSRAGAGQETQY	TRBJ2-5	TRBV6-5
ASSPEGWGTQY	TRBJ2-5	TRBV7-2
ASSPTVNTEAF	TRBJ1-1	TRBV18
ASSLASGANTGELF	TRBJ2-2	TRBV5-5
ASSLRPGASGAPSRSAQY	TRBJ2-5	TRBV27
ASSLDSFQNIQY	TRBJ2-4	TRBV5-1
ASKSGQATPLH	TRBJ1-6	TRBV19